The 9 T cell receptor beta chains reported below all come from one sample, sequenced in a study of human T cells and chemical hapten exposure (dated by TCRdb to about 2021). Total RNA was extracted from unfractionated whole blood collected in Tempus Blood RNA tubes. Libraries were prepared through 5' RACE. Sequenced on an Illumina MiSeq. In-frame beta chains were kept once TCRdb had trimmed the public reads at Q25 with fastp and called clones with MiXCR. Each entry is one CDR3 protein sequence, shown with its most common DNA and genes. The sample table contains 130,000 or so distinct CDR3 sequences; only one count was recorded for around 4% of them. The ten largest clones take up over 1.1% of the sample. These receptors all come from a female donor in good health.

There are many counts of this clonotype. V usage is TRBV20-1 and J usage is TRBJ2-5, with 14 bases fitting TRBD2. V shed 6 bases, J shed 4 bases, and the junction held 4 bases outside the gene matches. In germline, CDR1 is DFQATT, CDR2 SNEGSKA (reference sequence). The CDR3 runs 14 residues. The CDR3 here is CSARLAGGRETQYF. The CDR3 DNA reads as TGCAGTGCACGACTAGCGGGGGGGCGAGAGACCCAGTACTTC.

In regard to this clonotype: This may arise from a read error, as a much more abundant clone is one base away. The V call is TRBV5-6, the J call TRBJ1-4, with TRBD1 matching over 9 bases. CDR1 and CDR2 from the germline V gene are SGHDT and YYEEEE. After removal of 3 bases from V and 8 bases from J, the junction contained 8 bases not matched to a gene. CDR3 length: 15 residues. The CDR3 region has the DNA TGTGCCAGCAGCTCGACAGGGGGTTCTGCGGAAAAACTGTTTTTT. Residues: CASSSTGGSAEKLFF.

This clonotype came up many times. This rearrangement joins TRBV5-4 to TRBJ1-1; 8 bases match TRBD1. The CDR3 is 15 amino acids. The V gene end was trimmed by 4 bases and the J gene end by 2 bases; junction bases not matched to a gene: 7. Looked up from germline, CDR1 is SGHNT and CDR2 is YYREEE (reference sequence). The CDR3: CASSPTGDANTEAFF. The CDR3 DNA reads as TGTGCCAGCAGCCCGACAGGGGATGCAAACACTGAAGCTTTCTTT.

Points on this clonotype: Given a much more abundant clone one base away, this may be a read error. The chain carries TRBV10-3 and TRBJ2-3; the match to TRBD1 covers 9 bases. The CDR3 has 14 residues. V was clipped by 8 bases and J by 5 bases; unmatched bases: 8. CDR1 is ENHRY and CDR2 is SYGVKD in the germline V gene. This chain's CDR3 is CAIGKQGAEDTQYF. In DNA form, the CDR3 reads TGTGCCATCGGCAAACAGGGGGCGGAAGATACGCAGTATTTT.

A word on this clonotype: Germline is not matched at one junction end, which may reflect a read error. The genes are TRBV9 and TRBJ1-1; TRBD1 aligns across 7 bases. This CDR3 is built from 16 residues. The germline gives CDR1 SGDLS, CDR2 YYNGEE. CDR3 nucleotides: TGTGCCAGCAGCGCAGAAGGACAGGTCCATGGCACTGAAGTTTTCTTT. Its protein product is CASSAEGQVHGTEVFF.

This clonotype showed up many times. The CDR3 DNA sequence: TGTGCCAGCAGCTTAGCGGCAGGGATACACACCATATATTTT. Residues: CASSLAAGIHTIYF. This chain uses TRBV7-8 with TRBJ1-3; D is possibly TRBD1 (5 bases). CDR3 size: 14 residues. Trimming shortened V by 0 bases and J by 8 bases, and 11 bases separated the two germline ends. Germline V CDR1 and CDR2: SGHVS, FQNEAQ.

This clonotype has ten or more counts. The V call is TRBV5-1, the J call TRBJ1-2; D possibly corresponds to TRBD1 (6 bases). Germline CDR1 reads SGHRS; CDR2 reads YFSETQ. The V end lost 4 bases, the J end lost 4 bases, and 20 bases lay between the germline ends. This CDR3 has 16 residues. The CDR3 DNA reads TGCGCCAGCAGCAATCGAGGGGCAGGGGCAGGCTATGGCTACACCTTC. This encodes CASSNRGAGAGYGYTF.

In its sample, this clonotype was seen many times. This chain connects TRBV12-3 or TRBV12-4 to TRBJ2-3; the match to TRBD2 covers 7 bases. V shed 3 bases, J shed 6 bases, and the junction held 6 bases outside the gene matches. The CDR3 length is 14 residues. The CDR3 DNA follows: TGTGCCAGCAGTTTGCGGGGGACCGGGGATACGCAGTATTTT. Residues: CASSLRGTGDTQYF.

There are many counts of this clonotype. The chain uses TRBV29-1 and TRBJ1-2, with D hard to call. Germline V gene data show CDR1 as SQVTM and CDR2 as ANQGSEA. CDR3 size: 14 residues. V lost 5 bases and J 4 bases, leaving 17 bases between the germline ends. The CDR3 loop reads CSVRGVGLAYGYTF. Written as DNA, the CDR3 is TGCAGCGTTAGAGGTGTTGGCTTAGCCTATGGCTACACCTTC.